The TCR beta chain described here comes from a study of post-analysis software for immune sequencing data (dated by TCRdb to 2014 to 2015). Regarding the study in general: Recorded disease courses included relapsing-remitting, secondary progressive and progressive-relapsing multiple sclerosis, with some patients lacking subtype annotation. The patient repertoires were compared against approximately twelve previously published healthy control repertoires obtained from donors aged about 6 to 27 years. A subset of samples was prepared in parallel using single-end sample barcoding, then pooled and co-amplified after Illumina adapter ligation. The study at large found these results: Significantly lower normalized Chao1 diversity was found in multiple sclerosis patients than in controls, suggesting substantial peripheral T-cell clonal expansion. Strong co-clustering of samples prepared in the same batch was shown by direct clustering with F measure, prompting a batch-effect correction. The multiple sclerosis patient group was slightly younger than the control group. Significantly higher frequencies in patients than in controls were found for about 5 TRBV segments, including TRBV5-6, TRBV5-1 and TRBV20-1.

To demonstrate the VDJtools post-analysis software, TCR beta repertoires were profiled from the peripheral blood of 13 young patients with multiple sclerosis. Multiple sclerosis patients were children and adolescents aged about 6 to 15 years. Library preparation employed PCR. The instrument given in TCRdb is Illumina HiSeq 2500. To reduce PCR and sequencing biases, unique molecular identifiers were incorporated into the TCR beta cDNA libraries. Every 1 to 10 million input T cells yielded 500,000 or so cDNA molecules, meaning each molecule approximated one T cell. Patient libraries were prepared and sequenced with the same protocol used for the earlier healthy control dataset. Within a given batch, samples were prepared together, multiplexed and sequenced on the same HiSeq lane. The original methods were these. Raw barcoded reads were processed with MIGEC, and single-read molecular identifier groups were discarded before consensus assembly and CDR3 extraction. VDJtools was used for post-analysis of the clonotype tables, and diversity was normalized by down-sampling every dataset to the size of the smallest sample. In repertoire overlap clustering, CDR3 amino acid sequences, but not nucleotide sequences, were matched to correct batch-related cross-sample contamination. The public sequencing data were trimmed at Q25 with fastp and processed into clonotypes with MiXCR by TCRdb, which kept only in-frame beta chains. Records with the same CDR3 protein are collapsed into one entry carrying the most frequent genes and DNA. The authors' filters were not applied to this entry. The sample data list about 460,000 distinct CDR3 sequences, and roughly 45% of these were observed just once. In total, the top ten clones hold around an eighth of the sample.

In its sample, this clonotype was seen a few times. Its antigen is currently not known. The input lacks base qualities; no much larger clone sits a single base away. Taken from the germline V gene (reference sequence), the CDR1 and CDR2 loops are DFQATT and SNEGSKA. V is trimmed back by 2 bases and J by 2 bases, and the junction contains 5 bases that no gene match accounts for. The CDR3 goes from the cysteine to the phenylalanine over 15 residues. The CDR3 DNA has 45 bases and is translated from base 1. This receptor was taken from a girl aged 10 to 17 with multiple sclerosis. Sequenced input: blood. The chain couples TRBV20-1 to TRBJ2-5; TRBD2 matches 10 bases in the middle. The sequence in DNA is TGCAGTGCTAGATGGACTAGCGGATTACAAGAGACCCAGTACTTC. Its protein is CSARWTSGLQETQYF.